This record concerns one T cell receptor (beta chain) sequence. Sequencing was performed with immunoSEQ multiplex PCR; in TCRdb, only in-frame clones are kept and a portion is missing. The table records about 200,000 clones, about 83% of them present only once. These data are taken from a study of blood T cell repertoires in COVID-19. V lost 0 bases and J 2 bases, leaving 14 bases between the germline ends. The V gene's germline CDR1 is MNHEY and CDR2 SMNVEV (reference sequence). CDR3 length equals 16 residues. Participants classified as exposed had met a COVID-19 case within 2 weeks before study entry.

The chain is built from TRBV27 and TRBJ2-7; D is possibly TRBD2 (6 bases). What was sequenced was PBMCs or T cells enriched from blood (not recorded which). This receptor was identified in a woman between 25 and 40 years old who had been exposed to COVID-19. The CDR3 reads CASSLSNLDYTYEQYF. The CDR3 region has the DNA TGTGCCAGCAGTTTATCGAACTTGGACTACACCTACGAGCAGTACTTC.